This entry features one T cell receptor (beta chain) sequence. Per the germline V gene, CDR1 is LNHDA and CDR2 is SQIVND (reference sequence). The CDR3 covers 13 residues. V was clipped by 5 bases and J by 2 bases, with 9 bases between them. Profiling relied on immunoSEQ multiplex PCR, and the TCRdb table lists in-frame clones only, not all of them. This repertoire shows 160,000 or so clones, around 82% found once; its top ten account for more than 9.5%. These data are taken from a study of blood T cell repertoires in COVID-19. Study in general: Italy, Spain and the United States were the sources of the convalescent and acute COVID-19 samples. PBMCs, B-cell-depleted T cells, or T cells provided the cDNA or gDNA that made up the material.

The J gene is TRBJ1-2, the V gene TRBV19; TRBD1 might be the D (6 bases). The specimen was peripheral blood. The sequence was obtained from a man in his sixties with active or convalescent COVID-19. CDR3 sequence reads: CASSPTGNYGYTF. The DNA of the CDR3 is TGTGCCAGTAGTCCTACAGGGAACTATGGCTACACCTTC. The whole variable domain, filled in from reference TRBV19 and TRBJ1-2, reads DGGITQSPKYLFRKEGQNVTLSCEQNLNHDAMYWYRQDPGQGLRLIYYSQIVNDFQKGDIAEGYSVSREKKESFPLTVTSAQKNPTAFYLCASSPTGNYGYTFGSGTRLTVV.